Listed below are T cell receptor beta chains from one sample, sequenced in a study of blood T cell repertoires in COVID-19. This table comes from immunoSEQ multiplex PCR, and its TCRdb copy is limited to in-frame clones, with some not included. This table holds about 410,000 clones, roughly 90% found once. What was sequenced was peripheral blood. These receptors all come from a woman aged 40 to 55 with COVID-19, enrolled during active disease. CDR3s include the opening cysteine and the closing phenylalanine or tryptophan. The order of the fields is clone size, J gene, D gene, V gene, CDR3 DNA, CDR3 protein. A D gene is named only where the DNA matches it firmly. Only part of the rows carry a size: once, few, many, or a class if the clone is expanded.

size: .; J: TRBJ1-1; D: TRBD1; V: TRBV28; DNA: TGTGCCAGCCAGGGGGCTTACACTGAAGCTTTCTTT; CDR3: CASQGAYTEAFF
size: few; J: TRBJ1-5; D: .; V: TRBV6-5; DNA: TGTGCCAGCAGTTCCTCGGGGGCCCCCAATCAGCCCCAGCATTTT; CDR3: CASSSSGAPNQPQHF
size: .; J: TRBJ2-2; D: .; V: TRBV6-5; DNA: TGTGCCAGCAGTTACTCGAGGTCGGGGGAGCTGTTTTTT; CDR3: CASSYSRSGELFF
size: .; J: TRBJ2-1; D: TRBD2; V: TRBV30; DNA: TGTGCCTGTGGGACGGGGGGCAATGAGCAGTTCTTC; CDR3: CACGTGGNEQFF
size: .; J: TRBJ2-1; D: TRBD2; V: TRBV27; DNA: TGTGCCAGCAGGATACTAGCGGGGGGCAGCTCCTACAATGAGCAGTTCTTC; CDR3: CASRILAGGSSYNEQFF
size: .; J: TRBJ2-2; D: .; V: TRBV4-3; DNA: TGCGCCAGCAGCCAAGAACTAGCGAACACCGGGGAGCTGTTTTTT; CDR3: CASSQELANTGELFF
size: .; J: TRBJ1-4; D: .; V: TRBV7-9; DNA: TGTGCCAGCAGCTTGGGGGGTAAAGGTAGTGAAAAACTGTTTTTT; CDR3: CASSLGGKGSEKLFF
size: .; J: TRBJ1-2; D: .; V: TRBV15; DNA: TGTGCCACCAGCGGCAAGAACTATGGCTACACCTTC; CDR3: CATSGKNYGYTF
size: .; J: TRBJ2-3; D: .; V: TRBV12-5; DNA: TGTGCTAGTGGGTACCAGGGTGCAGATACGCAGTATTTT; CDR3: CASGYQGADTQYF
size: .; J: TRBJ1-2; D: TRBD1; V: TRBV7-9; DNA: TGTGCCAGCAGCCAACAGACAGGGGGCTATGGCTACACCTTC; CDR3: CASSQQTGGYGYTF
size: .; J: TRBJ1-2; D: .; V: TRBV28; DNA: TGTGCCAGCAGTTTGAACCCAGACTACACCTTC; CDR3: CASSLNPDYTF
size: .; J: TRBJ2-7; D: TRBD1; V: TRBV18; DNA: TGTGCCAGCTCACCCGGGACAGGGGGCGACGAGCAGTACTTC; CDR3: CASSPGTGGDEQYF
size: .; J: TRBJ1-6; D: TRBD1; V: TRBV14; DNA: TGTGCCAGCAGCCAAGTTAGGGGACAGGTTAATTCACCCCTCCACTTT; CDR3: CASSQVRGQVNSPLHF
size: .; J: TRBJ2-2; D: TRBD2; V: TRBV6-2/TRBV6-3; DNA: TGTGCCAGCAGTTACGTAGCGGGCACCGGGGAGCTGTTTTTT; CDR3: CASSYVAGTGELFF
size: once; J: TRBJ1-3; D: .; V: TRBV2; DNA: TGTGCCAGCAGTGAAAGGCCCGGGGGAGGTGGAAACACCATATATTTT; CDR3: CASSERPGGGGNTIYF
size: .; J: TRBJ2-1; D: TRBD2; V: TRBV9; DNA: TGTGCCAGCAGCGTCGGACTAGGAGGGGATGAGCAGTTCTTC; CDR3: CASSVGLGGDEQFF
size: .; J: TRBJ2-1; D: TRBD2; V: TRBV6-5; DNA: TGTGCCAGCAGTTACTTGGGGACTAGTATTTACAATGAGCAGTTCTTC; CDR3: CASSYLGTSIYNEQFF
size: .; J: TRBJ2-1; D: .; V: TRBV21-1; DNA: TGTGCCAGCAGCATGGTTGCTAGCGGGGGGCTAGAAATCTCCTACAATGAGCAGTTCTTC; CDR3: CASSMVASGGLEISYNEQFF
size: .; J: TRBJ1-2; D: TRBD1; V: TRBV30; DNA: TGTGCCTGGAGTCTAGGGACAGCCGCTAACTATGGCTACACCTTC; CDR3: CAWSLGTAANYGYTF
size: .; J: TRBJ1-2; D: .; V: TRBV23-1; DNA: TGCGCCAGCAGGACTCAAAGGGAGGACTATGGCTACACCTTC; CDR3: CASRTQREDYGYTF
size: .; J: TRBJ1-6; D: .; V: TRBV25-1; DNA: TGTGCCAGCAGCCCGGACAGCAACAATAATTCACCCCTCCACTTT; CDR3: CASSPDSNNNSPLHF
size: .; J: TRBJ2-1; D: TRBD2; V: TRBV5-1; DNA: TGCGCCAGCAGAGGAATAGCGGGAGATAATGAGCAGTTCTTC; CDR3: CASRGIAGDNEQFF
size: many; J: TRBJ2-7; D: .; V: TRBV6-6; DNA: TGTGCCAGCAGTTACTCCGCAGGTGTGGGCGAGCAGTACTTC; CDR3: CASSYSAGVGEQYF
size: .; J: TRBJ1-1; D: .; V: TRBV28; DNA: TGTGCCACCCTTAACTCGATGAACACTGAAGCTTTCTTT; CDR3: CATLNSMNTEAFF
size: .; J: TRBJ1-1; D: TRBD1; V: TRBV11-2; DNA: TGTGCCAGCAGCTATTCGACAGGGATGAACACTGAAGCTTTCTTT; CDR3: CASSYSTGMNTEAFF
size: .; J: TRBJ1-4; D: .; V: TRBV18; DNA: TGTGCCAGCTCACCCCAACAACAGGTCTCAACTAATGAAAAACTGTTTTTT; CDR3: CASSPQQQVSTNEKLFF
size: .; J: TRBJ1-1; D: .; V: TRBV12-3/TRBV12-4; DNA: TGTGCCAGCAGTTTAGGAGCTAACACTGAAGCTTTCTTT; CDR3: CASSLGANTEAFF
size: .; J: TRBJ2-5; D: .; V: TRBV5-1; DNA: TGCGCCAGCAGCTCAGGGGTTGGGGAGACCCAGTACTTC; CDR3: CASSSGVGETQYF
size: once; J: TRBJ1-2; D: TRBD1; V: TRBV7-9; DNA: TGTGCCAGCAGCTTAGAACAGGGGGCGCGGAACACCTTC; CDR3: CASSLEQGARNTF
size: .; J: TRBJ1-5; D: .; V: TRBV5-5; DNA: TGTGCCAGCAGCCGGGGCGGGGGCAGTCAGCCCCAGCATTTT; CDR3: CASSRGGGSQPQHF
size: .; J: TRBJ2-1; D: .; V: TRBV19; DNA: TGTGCCACGGGACTGAGATACAATGAGCAGTTCTTC; CDR3: CATGLRYNEQFF
size: .; J: TRBJ2-7; D: TRBD1; V: TRBV9; DNA: TGTGCCAGCAGCGTAGGACAGGGAACCTACGAGCAGTACTTC; CDR3: CASSVGQGTYEQYF
size: .; J: TRBJ1-2; D: .; V: TRBV28; DNA: TGTGCCAGCAGTTTTTCCAGATATGGCTACACCTTC; CDR3: CASSFSRYGYTF
size: .; J: TRBJ2-2; D: .; V: TRBV21-1; DNA: TGTGCCAGCAGCCCGGGGGTTACCGGGGAGCTGTTTTTT; CDR3: CASSPGVTGELFF
size: once; J: TRBJ2-3; D: .; V: TRBV9; DNA: TGTGCCAGCAGCGTAACAATCGGAGAGGATACGCAGTATTTT; CDR3: CASSVTIGEDTQYF
size: .; J: TRBJ1-2; D: .; V: TRBV6-5; DNA: TGTGCCAGCAGTATTCAGGGAGGCTATGGCTACACCTTC; CDR3: CASSIQGGYGYTF
size: .; J: TRBJ1-2; D: TRBD1; V: TRBV2; DNA: TGTGCCAGCAGGACAGGGTCGAAAGGCTACACCTTC; CDR3: CASRTGSKGYTF
size: .; J: TRBJ2-7; D: .; V: TRBV14; DNA: TGTGCCAGCAGCCAAGGCAACACCCCCGTCTTCTACGAGCAGTACTTC; CDR3: CASSQGNTPVFYEQYF
size: .; J: TRBJ2-7; D: TRBD1; V: TRBV27; DNA: TGTGCCAGCAGTCTACAGGGGGATCCCCCCTACGAGCAGTACTTC; CDR3: CASSLQGDPPYEQYF
size: .; J: TRBJ2-2; D: TRBD2; V: TRBV28; DNA: TGTGCCAGCAGTTCCCCGGGACTAGCGGGAGTCGGGGAGCTGTTTTTT; CDR3: CASSSPGLAGVGELFF
size: .; J: TRBJ1-2; D: TRBD1; V: TRBV28; DNA: TGTGCCAGCAGTTCTCACGGGACAGGGAATTTTGACTACACCTTC; CDR3: CASSSHGTGNFDYTF
size: .; J: TRBJ1-4; D: TRBD1; V: TRBV5-1; DNA: TGCGCCAGCAGCTTCCAGGGGGCGGATGAAAAACTGTTTTTT; CDR3: CASSFQGADEKLFF